This T cell receptor (beta chain) was captured by sequencing in a study of blood T cell repertoires in COVID-19. The method was immunoSEQ multiplex PCR; TCRdb's version includes in-frame clones alone and lacks a portion of them. The table includes roughly 91,000 clones, roughly 84% detected once. This CDR3 region has 12 residues. V was clipped by 5 bases and J by 4 bases, with 8 bases between them. Sequencing was done on a sample of peripheral blood. The receptor was isolated from a man in his 70s with active or convalescent COVID-19. The chain recombines TRBV12-3 or TRBV12-4 with TRBJ1-2, with D possibly being TRBD1 (6 bases). In DNA, the CDR3 is TGTGCCAGCAGTCGGGACACCTATGGCTACACCTTC. This codes for CASSRDTYGYTF.